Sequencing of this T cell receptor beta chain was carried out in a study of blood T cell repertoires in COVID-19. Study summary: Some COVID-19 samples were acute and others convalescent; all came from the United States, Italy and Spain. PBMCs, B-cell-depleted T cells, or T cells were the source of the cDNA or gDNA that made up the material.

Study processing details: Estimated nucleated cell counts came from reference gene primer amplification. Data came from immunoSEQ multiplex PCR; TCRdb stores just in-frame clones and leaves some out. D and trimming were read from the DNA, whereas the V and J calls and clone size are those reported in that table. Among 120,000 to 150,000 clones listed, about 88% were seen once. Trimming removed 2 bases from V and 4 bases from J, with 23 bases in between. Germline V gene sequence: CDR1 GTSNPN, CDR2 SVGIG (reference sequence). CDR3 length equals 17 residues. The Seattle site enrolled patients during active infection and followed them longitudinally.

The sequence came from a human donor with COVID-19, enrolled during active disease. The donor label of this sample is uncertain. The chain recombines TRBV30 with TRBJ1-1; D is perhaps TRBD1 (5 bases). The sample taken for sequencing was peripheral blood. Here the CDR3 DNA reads TGTGCCTGGAGTCCTCCAGACAAAAACTCTAGGGGCACTGAAGCTTTCTTT. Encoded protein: CAWSPPDKNSRGTEAFF.